Included here is one T cell receptor (beta chain) sequence, with context. This entry comes from a study of T cell changes during pregnancy in multiple sclerosis. Germline CDR1 is SNHLY and CDR2 is FYNNEI. The CDR3 contains 15 residues. Trimming shortened V by 7 bases and J by 6 bases, and 18 bases separated the two germline ends. Profiling relied on immunoSEQ multiplex PCR, and the TCRdb table lists in-frame clones only, not all of them. The table records over 20,000 clones, roughly 89% of them present only once. The receptor was isolated from a female donor in good health, enrolled as a control in a pregnancy study. The sequenced sample was CD8+ T cells from peripheral blood mononuclear cells, obtained in the second trimester of pregnancy. This chain uses TRBV2 with TRBJ2-2, with D possibly TRBD1 on 6 matching bases. CDR3 coding DNA: TGTGCCAGCACGTCAACAGGGATCCTTCCCGGGGAGCTGTTTTTT. Amino acids: CASTSTGILPGELFF.